This TCR beta chain emerged from a study of cytomegalovirus exposure and HLA in healthy donors. Germline V gives CDR1 SGDLS, CDR2 YYNGEE. This CDR3 is built from 15 residues. V trimming: 2 bases; J trimming: 3 bases; junction bases outside the gene matches: 6. It was with 60 Vbeta and 13 Jbeta primers that the PCR ran. Some clones are missing from TCRdb's copy, which holds only in-frame ones; the method was immunoSEQ multiplex PCR. The sample's table shows under 45,000 clones. Material: PBMCs. The chain carries TRBV9 and TRBJ2-3; 7 bases fit TRBD2. This TCR derives from a male donor in good health and CMV-seronegative. CDR3 sequence reads: CASSVTSVRTDTQYF. CDR3 nucleotides: TGTGCCAGCAGCGTTACTAGCGTAAGGACAGATACGCAGTATTTT.